This T cell receptor (beta chain) was sequenced in a study of blood T cell repertoires in COVID-19. Study at large: The origin of the acute and convalescent COVID-19 samples was the United States, Italy and Spain. PBMCs, B-cell-depleted T cells, or T cells provided the cDNA or gDNA that made up the material.

The CDR3 is made up of 15 amino acids. Germline values: CDR1 SGHDT, CDR2 YYEEEE. The ends lost 3 bases at V and 4 bases at J; junction bases unmatched: 8. Measured with immunoSEQ multiplex PCR; TCRdb has only the in-frame clones, and not every one. This table has approximately 230,000 clones, around 89% appearing once. The sequenced material came from peripheral blood. V usage is TRBV5-6 and J usage is TRBJ2-7; 9 positions match TRBD1. This sequence was found in a woman in her thirties with COVID-19, enrolled during active disease. The CDR3 sequence is CASSSGTGFTYEQYV. The CDR3 DNA is TGTGCCAGCAGCTCCGGGACAGGGTTCACATACGAGCAGTACGTC.